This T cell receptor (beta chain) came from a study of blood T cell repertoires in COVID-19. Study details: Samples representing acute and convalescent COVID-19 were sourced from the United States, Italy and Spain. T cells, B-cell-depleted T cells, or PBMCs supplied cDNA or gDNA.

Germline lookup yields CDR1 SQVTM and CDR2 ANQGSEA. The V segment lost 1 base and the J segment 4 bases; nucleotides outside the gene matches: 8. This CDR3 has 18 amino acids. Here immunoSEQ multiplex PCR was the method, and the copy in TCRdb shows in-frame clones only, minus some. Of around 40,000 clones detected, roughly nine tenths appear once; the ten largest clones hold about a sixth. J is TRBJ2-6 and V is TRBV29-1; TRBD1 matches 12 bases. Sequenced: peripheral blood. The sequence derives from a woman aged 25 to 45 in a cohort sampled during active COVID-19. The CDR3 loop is CSVEAPGQGASGANVLTF. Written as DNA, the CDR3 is TGCAGCGTTGAAGCACCGGGACAGGGGGCATCAGGGGCCAACGTCCTGACTTTC.